This TCR beta chain originates from a study of human T cells and chemical hapten exposure. Study details: Small volume differences among pooled libraries mainly caused per-sample TCR yield variation. The study, taken as a whole, reports: No alteration of TCRs above 1 in 1000 frequency was seen with DPC sensitization.

This CDR3 comprises 16 residues. V was trimmed by 6 bases and J by 1 base, leaving 16 bases between them. The germline V gene encodes CDR1 MNHEY and CDR2 SMNVEV (reference sequence). A remark on this clonotype: The antigen remains undetermined.

Individual cDNA molecules in this library carried unique molecular identifiers. TCRdb ran MiXCR on the 5' RACE reads and lists one entry per CDR3 protein. The sample lists over 95,000 distinct CDR3 sequences, approximately 20% seen once, with 2.8% in the top ten. The starting material, unfractionated whole blood, was used for total RNA extraction. The sequence was collected from a human donor in good health. The chain recombines TRBV27 with TRBJ1-5, with D possibly matching TRBD1 (5 bases). DNA of the CDR3: TGTGCCAGCAGCCATGCGTGGGGGGGGAGCAATCAGCCCCAGCATTTT. This sequence encodes CASSHAWGGSNQPQHF.